The clone carrying this T cell receptor (beta chain) came up many times. The trim removed 6 bases at V and 0 bases at J, leaving 3 bases unmatched. Per germline, CDR1 SNHLY and CDR2 FYNNEI. The CDR3 contains 14 residues. In making diagnoses, clinical symptoms, serum thyroxine and TRAb, thyroid ultrasound and orbital computed tomography were all used. The investigators amplified TCR beta CDR3 regions from RNA transcripts. HTBI primers were employed in a first-round RT-PCR of the TCR CDR3. TCRdb itself ran the multiplex PCR reads through MiXCR, one entry per CDR3 protein. This sample has some 350,000 distinct CDR3 sequences, with roughly 13% found just once. The data derive from a study of T cells in Graves' hyperthyroidism and ophthalmopathy.

The chain has TRBV2 and TRBJ2-7, with 9 bases identical to TRBD1. Input material: blood. This clonotype originated in a woman aged 40-49 years with Graves' ophthalmopathy. The CDR3 coding sequence is TGTGCCAGCAGGGGGACAGGGTACTCCTACGAGCAGTACTTC. This gives the protein CASRGTGYSYEQYF.